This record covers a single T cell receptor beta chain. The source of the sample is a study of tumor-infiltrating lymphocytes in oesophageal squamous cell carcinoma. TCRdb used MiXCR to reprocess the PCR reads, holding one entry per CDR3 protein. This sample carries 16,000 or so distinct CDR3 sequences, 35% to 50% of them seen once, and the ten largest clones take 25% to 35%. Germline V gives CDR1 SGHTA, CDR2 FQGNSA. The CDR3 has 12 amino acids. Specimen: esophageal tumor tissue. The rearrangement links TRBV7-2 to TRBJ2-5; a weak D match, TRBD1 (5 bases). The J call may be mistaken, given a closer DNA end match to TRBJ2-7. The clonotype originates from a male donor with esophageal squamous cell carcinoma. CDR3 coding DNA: TGTGCCAGCCGTGCAGGGCTGTACGAGCAGTACTTC. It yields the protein CASRAGLYEQYF.